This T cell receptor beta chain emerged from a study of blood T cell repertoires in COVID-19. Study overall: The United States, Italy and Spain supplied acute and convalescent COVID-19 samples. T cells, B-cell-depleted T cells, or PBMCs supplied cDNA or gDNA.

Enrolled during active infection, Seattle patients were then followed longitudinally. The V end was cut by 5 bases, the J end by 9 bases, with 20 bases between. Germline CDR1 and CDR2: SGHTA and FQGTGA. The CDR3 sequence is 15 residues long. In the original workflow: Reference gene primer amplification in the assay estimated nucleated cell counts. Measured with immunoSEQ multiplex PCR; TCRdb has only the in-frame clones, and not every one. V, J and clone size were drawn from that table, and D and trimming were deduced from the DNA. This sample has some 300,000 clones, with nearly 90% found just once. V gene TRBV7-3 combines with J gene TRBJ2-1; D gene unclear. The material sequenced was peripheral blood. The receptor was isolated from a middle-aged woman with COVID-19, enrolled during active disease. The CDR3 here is CASSPSGSKSGEQFF. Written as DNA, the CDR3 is TGTGCCAGCAGCCCATCCGGGTCCAAGAGTGGTGAGCAGTTCTTC.